This TCR beta chain stems from a study of blood T cell repertoires in COVID-19. Overall study: PBMCs, B-cell-depleted T cells, or T cells were the source of the cDNA or gDNA that made up the material.

Libraries were prepared by immunoSEQ multiplex PCR; TCRdb keeps only in-frame clonotypes and omits some of them. This sample has around 140,000 clones, with around 89% found just once. Details on this clone: Other DNA variants within this sample encode the same CDR3.

This receptor was identified in a man between 60 and 70 years old with COVID-19, enrolled during active disease. The source material was peripheral blood.

As DNA, the CDR3 is TGTGCCAGCAGCGTTGACACGAACACTGAAGCTTTCTTT. Translated: CASSVDTNTEAFF. The J gene is TRBJ1-1, the V gene TRBV6-5; D uncertain. CDR1 MNHEY and CDR2 SVGAGI come from the germline V gene. V was pared by 6 bases and J by 1 base, with 9 bases between. The CDR3 totals 13 residues.